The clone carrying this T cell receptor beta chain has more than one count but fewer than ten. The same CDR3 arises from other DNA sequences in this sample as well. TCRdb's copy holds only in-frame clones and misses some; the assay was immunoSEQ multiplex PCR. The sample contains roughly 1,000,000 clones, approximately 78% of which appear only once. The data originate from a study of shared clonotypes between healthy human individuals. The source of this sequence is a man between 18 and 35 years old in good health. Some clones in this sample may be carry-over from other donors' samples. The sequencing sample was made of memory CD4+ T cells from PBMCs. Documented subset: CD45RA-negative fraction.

CDR3 coding DNA: TGTGCCAGCAGCTCAGGACAGTCCTACGAGCAGTACTTC. Its protein product is CASSSGQSYEQYF. J is TRBJ2-7 and V is TRBV28; a possible D gene is TRBD1 (6 bases). CDR3 size: 13 residues. Germline-derived CDR1 and CDR2 are MDHEN and SYDVKM. The V end was cut by 6 bases, the J end by 1 base, with 10 bases between.